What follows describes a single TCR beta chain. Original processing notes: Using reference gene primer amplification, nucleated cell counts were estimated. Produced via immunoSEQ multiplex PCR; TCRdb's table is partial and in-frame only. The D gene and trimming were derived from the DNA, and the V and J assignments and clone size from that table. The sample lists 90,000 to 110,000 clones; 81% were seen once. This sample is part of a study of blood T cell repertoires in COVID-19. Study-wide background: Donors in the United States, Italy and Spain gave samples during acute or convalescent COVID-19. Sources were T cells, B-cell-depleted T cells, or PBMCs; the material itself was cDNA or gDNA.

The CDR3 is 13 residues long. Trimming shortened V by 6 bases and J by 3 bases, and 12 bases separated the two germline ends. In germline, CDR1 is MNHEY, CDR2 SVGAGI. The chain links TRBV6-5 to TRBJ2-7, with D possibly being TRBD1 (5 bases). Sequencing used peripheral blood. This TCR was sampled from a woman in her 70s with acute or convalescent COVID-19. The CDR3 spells CASSSDTSYEQYF. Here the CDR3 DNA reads TGTGCCAGCAGCTCGGACACCAGCTACGAGCAGTACTTC.